The sequence of this TCR beta chain was determined in a study of T cell responses to AZD1222 COVID-19 vaccine. Looking at the study overall: Researchers grouped second doses given at about 4 or about 12 weeks into one pool.

Trimming left V 6 bases short and J 2 bases short, with 5 bases between. Germline-derived CDR1 and CDR2 are KGHSH and LQKENI. The length of the CDR3 is 13 residues. The method was immunoSEQ multiplex PCR; TCRdb's version includes in-frame clones alone and lacks a portion of them. The sample carries over 70,000 clones, 88% recorded once. Study-wide results and caveats: Donors in the cohort were predominantly white British and more often female, and clonal diversity was possibly underestimated. Only a handful of AZD1222 recipients were seropositive at baseline.

As concerns this clone: Its antigen remains unknown.

This clonotype was sampled from an adult in good health. Specimen: peripheral blood, collected on day 0 of AZD1222 vaccination. This chain joins TRBV18 and TRBJ2-6; no clear D. CDR3 in amino acids: CASSLPGANVLTF. CDR3 DNA sequence: TGTGCCAGCTCCTTGCCTGGGGCCAACGTCCTGACTTTC.